This T cell receptor beta chain comes out of a study of graft-versus-host responses after intestinal transplantation. Broader study findings: In patients with graft-donor T cell macrochimerism, allograft graft-versus-host to host-versus-graft clonal ratios were high.

Of note for this clone: Its antigen remains unknown.

Measured with immunoSEQ multiplex PCR; TCRdb has only the in-frame clones, and not every one. Of thousands of clones in the sample, 72% were seen once. The CDR3 is made up of 16 amino acids. Germline values: CDR1 SGHKS, CDR2 YYEKEE (reference sequence). Deletions cut 1 base from V and 4 bases from J, with 17 bases between. The TCR sequence derives from a human patient who received an intestinal transplant, so some T cells may come from the graft donor. The V and J genes are TRBV5-5 and TRBJ1-2; D gene ambiguous. The sample here was PBMCs, taken about 550 days after intestinal transplant. The CDR3 DNA reads TGTGCCAGCAGCTTGTATGCGCACCCTGGCGGCTATGGCTACACCTTC. Its translation: CASSLYAHPGGYGYTF.